The following is a T cell receptor (beta chain) sequence with its context. CDR1 is SEHNR and CDR2 is FQNEAQ in the germline V gene (reference sequence). V was cut by 5 bases and J by 6 bases, with 17 bases left in between. This CDR3 comprises 14 residues. This specimen belongs to a study of blood T cell repertoires in COVID-19. Study as a whole: The United States, Italy and Spain were the sources of the acute and convalescent COVID-19 samples. T cells, B-cell-depleted T cells, or PBMCs provided the cDNA or gDNA that served as material.

Measured with immunoSEQ multiplex PCR; TCRdb has only the in-frame clones, and not every one. This sample yields fewer than 140,000 clones, of which 84% are seen a single time; 11% to 15% belongs to the top ten. V usage is TRBV7-9 and J usage is TRBJ2-7; possibly TRBD1 for D (7 bases). Sequencing used peripheral blood. The origin of this receptor is a woman aged 55-70 years with acute or convalescent COVID-19. CDR3 coding DNA: TGTGCCAGCAGCGGTGCCCGACAGGGACTCGAGCAGTACTTC. This translates into CASSGARQGLEQYF.